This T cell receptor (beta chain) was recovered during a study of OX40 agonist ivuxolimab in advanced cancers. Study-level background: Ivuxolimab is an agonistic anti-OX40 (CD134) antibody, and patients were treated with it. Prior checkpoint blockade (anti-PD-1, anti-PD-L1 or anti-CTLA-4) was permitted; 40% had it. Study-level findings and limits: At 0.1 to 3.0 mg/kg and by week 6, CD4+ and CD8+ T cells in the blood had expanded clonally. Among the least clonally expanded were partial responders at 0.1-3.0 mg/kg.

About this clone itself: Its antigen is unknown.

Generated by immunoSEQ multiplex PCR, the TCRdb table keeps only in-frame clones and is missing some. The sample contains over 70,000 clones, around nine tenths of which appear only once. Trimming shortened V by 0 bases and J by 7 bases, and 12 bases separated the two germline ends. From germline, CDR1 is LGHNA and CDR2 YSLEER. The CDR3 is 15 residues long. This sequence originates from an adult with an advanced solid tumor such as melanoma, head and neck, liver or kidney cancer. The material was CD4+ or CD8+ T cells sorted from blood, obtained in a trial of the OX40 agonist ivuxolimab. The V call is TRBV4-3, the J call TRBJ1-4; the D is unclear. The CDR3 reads CASSQEGQAAEKLFF. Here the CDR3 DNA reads TGCGCCAGCAGCCAAGAAGGGCAGGCTGCTGAAAAACTGTTTTTT.